Listed below are T cell receptor beta chains from one sample, sequenced in a study of Graves' ophthalmopathy and Graves' hyperthyroidism. TCRdb re-called the multiplex PCR reads through MiXCR, storing one row per CDR3 protein. The data contain some 750,000 distinct CDR3 sequences, roughly 40% of them singletons. Sequencing was done on a sample of peripheral blood. The receptors here all came from an adult man with Graves' ophthalmopathy. Each CDR3 is given with its conserved first and last residue. Each record gives: D gene, J gene, clone size, V gene, CDR3 length, CDR3 protein, CDR3 DNA. D genes are given only for firm matches. Size values are once, few and many counts, or a class for expanded clones, and some rows have none.

TRBD2	TRBJ2-5	once	TRBV7-6	16	CASSRGLAGFQETQYF	TGTGCCAGCAGCCGGGGACTAGCGGGCTTCCAAGAGACCCAGTACTTC
.	TRBJ1-6	many	TRBV12-3/TRBV12-4	15	CASSPGPVPNSPLHF	TGTGCCAGCAGTCCCGGACCCGTTCCAAATTCACCCCTCCACTTT
.	TRBJ2-5	.	TRBV20-1	15	CSASPRAGGAETQYF	TGCAGTGCTAGCCCTAGGGCCGGGGGCGCGGAGACCCAGTACTTC
TRBD1	TRBJ2-7	many	TRBV29-1	13	CSVIDRGSYEQYF	TGCAGCGTGATCGACAGGGGGTCTTACGAGCAGTACTTC
TRBD1	TRBJ1-1	.	TRBV29-1	9	CSVRQGAFF	TGCAGCGTTCGACAGGGGGCTTTCTTT
TRBD2	TRBJ2-2	.	TRBV25-1	13	CASKRGHTGELFF	TGTGCCAGCAAGCGGGGGCACACCGGGGAGCTGTTTTTT
.	TRBJ1-1	once	TRBV29-1	11	CSVELGTEAFF	TGCAGCGTTGAACTAGGTACGGAAGCTTTCTTT
.	TRBJ1-6	many	TRBV7-6	14	CASSLNAGNSPLHF	TGTGCCAGCAGCTTAAACGCCGGAAATTCACCCCTCCACTTT
.	TRBJ1-1	few	TRBV12-3/TRBV12-4	14	CASSFQGVNTEAFF	TGTGCCAGCAGTTTCCAAGGCGTGAACACTGAAGCTTTCTTT
.	TRBJ2-2	few	TRBV7-9	12	CASTPVTGELFF	TGTGCCAGCACCCCGGTCACCGGGGAGCTGTTTTTT
.	TRBJ1-5	many	TRBV10-2	15	CASNTGINSNQPQHF	TGCGCCAGCAATACAGGGATCAATAGCAATCAGCCCCAGCATTTT
.	TRBJ1-4	.	TRBV12-3/TRBV12-4	16	CASSTKTGTSNEKLFF	TGTGCCAGCAGTACGAAGACCGGGACATCTAATGAAAAACTGTTTTTT
.	TRBJ1-2	many	TRBV20-1	13	CSAFRDANYGYTF	TGCAGTGCTTTCAGGGACGCTAACTATGGCTACACCTTC
TRBD1	TRBJ2-7	.	TRBV14	17	CASSQPGRQGTSYEQYF	TGTGCCAGCAGCCAGCCTGGACGACAGGGGACCTCCTACGAGCAGTACTTC
.	TRBJ2-5	.	TRBV11-2	17	CASSFPTRLLYQETQYF	TGTGCCAGCAGCTTCCCAACCCGTCTCCTGTACCAAGAGACCCAGTACTTC
TRBD1	TRBJ1-4	few	TRBV13	15	CASSLVQGAGEKLFF	TGTGCCAGCAGCTTGGTGCAGGGGGCAGGGGAAAAACTGTTTTTT
.	TRBJ2-5	.	TRBV7-9	17	CASSLGQDSWYQETQYF	TGTGCCAGCAGCTTAGGACAGGATTCTTGGTACCAAGAGACCCAGTACTTC
.	TRBJ1-2	few	TRBV7-9	14	CASSFYELNYGYTF	TGTGCCAGCAGCTTTTATGAGCTTAACTATGGCTACACCTTC
.	TRBJ1-1	.	TRBV6-1	13	CAVRRTPNTEAFF	TGTGCCGTAAGAAGGACCCCGAACACTGAAGCTTTCTTT
.	TRBJ2-3	.	TRBV2	14	CASSVVWGNRPQYF	TGTGCCAGCAGTGTTGTGTGGGGCAATCGGCCCCAGTATTTT
.	TRBJ2-7	.	TRBV7-9	14	CASSQLLGYHEQYF	TGCGCCAGCAGCCAATTATTGGGGTACCACGAGCAGTACTTC
.	TRBJ1-1	many	TRBV29-1	13	CSPSLGLNTEAFF	TGCAGCCCCAGCTTGGGTCTGAACACTGAAGCTTTCTTT
.	TRBJ2-5	many	TRBV25-1	12	CASSPGKETQYF	TGTGCCAGCAGTCCTGGGAAAGAGACCCAGTACTTC
.	TRBJ2-7	many	TRBV2	15	CASSSPGQNTYEQYF	TGTGCCAGCAGCTCCCCGGGGCAGAACACCTACGAGCAGTACTTC
TRBD1	TRBJ1-5	many	TRBV24-1	16	CATSDGTTGGYQPQHF	TGTGCCACCAGTGACGGTACTACAGGGGGGTATCAGCCCCAGCATTTT
TRBD1	TRBJ1-3	.	TRBV3-1	15	CASSLGQVRGNTIYF	TGTGCCAGCAGCCTTGGACAGGTTCGTGGAAACACCATATATTTT
.	TRBJ1-2	few	TRBV2	13	CASSAGGDYGYTF	TGTGCCAGCAGTGCCGGGGGGGACTATGGCTACACCTTC
.	TRBJ1-2	many	TRBV5-4	14	CASSEGVQPYGYTF	TGTGCCAGCAGCGAAGGGGTACAACCGTATGGCTACACCTTC
.	TRBJ2-7	few	TRBV12-3/TRBV12-4	13	CASRAGRTYEQYF	TGTGCCAGCAGGGCGGGACGGACCTACGAGCAGTACTTC
.	TRBJ1-6	.	TRBV7-6	15	CASRGDGAVGSPLHF	TGTGCCAGCAGGGGGGATGGGGCAGTCGGTTCACCCCTCCACTTT
TRBD1	TRBJ2-6	once	TRBV9	19	CASSVGGTGAISGANVLTF	TGTGCCAGCAGCGTAGGAGGGACAGGGGCCATCTCTGGGGCCAACGTCCTGACTTTC
.	TRBJ1-6	few	TRBV10-3	14	CASSYLRGDSPLHF	TGTGCCAGCAGTTACCTCAGAGGGGATTCACCCCTCCACTTT
.	TRBJ1-6	many	TRBV2	13	CASPRDSNSPLHF	TGTGCCAGTCCCCGGGACTCCAATTCACCCCTCCACTTT
.	TRBJ2-2	few	TRBV25-1	15	CASSDRQGHTGELFF	TGTGCCAGCAGTGATCGCCAGGGGCACACCGGGGAGCTGTTTTTT
.	TRBJ1-2	few	TRBV5-6	13	CASSLRQDYGYTF	TGTGCCAGCAGTTTAAGACAGGACTATGGCTACACCTTC
.	TRBJ1-1	.	TRBV7-9	11	CASSTGAEAFF	TGTGCCAGCAGCACCGGCGCTGAAGCTTTCTTT
.	TRBJ2-2	.	TRBV25-1	14	CASSIVGQTGELFF	TGTGCCAGTAGTATAGTGGGGCAGACCGGGGAGCTTTTTTTT
TRBD1	TRBJ1-1	.	TRBV29-1	15	CSAIGTGPLDTEAFF	TGCAGCGCCATAGGGACAGGGCCGTTGGACACTGAAGCTTTCTTT
.	TRBJ1-1	.	TRBV10-3	14	CAISERGAGAEAFF	TGTGCCATCAGTGAGAGGGGGGCGGGTGCTGAAGCTTTCTTT
TRBD1	TRBJ1-2	few	TRBV15	15	CASNAMTGPDYGYTF	TGTGCCAGCAACGCCATGACAGGGCCCGACTATGGCTACACCTTC
TRBD1	TRBJ2-5	once	TRBV7-2	15	CASSRPKGAGETQYF	TGTGCCAGCAGCCGACCGAAGGGGGCCGGGGAGACCCAGTACTTC
TRBD1	TRBJ1-2	few	TRBV20-1	15	CSARERDRGIYGYTF	TGCAGTGCTAGAGAAAGGGACAGGGGGATCTATGGCTACACCTTC
TRBD1	TRBJ2-2	.	TRBV28	18	CASSLLYRGPRGTGELFF	TGTGCCAGCAGTTTATTGTACAGGGGGCCAAGAGGGACCGGGGAGCTGTTTTTT
.	TRBJ1-5	many	TRBV10-1	16	CASSVKPRWSNQPQHF	TGCGCCAGCAGTGTTAAGCCGCGTTGGAGCAATCAGCCCCAGCATTTT
.	TRBJ1-6	.	TRBV7-9	14	CASSLGDINSPLHF	TGTGCCAGCAGCTTAGGGGACATTAATTCACCCCTCCACTTT
TRBD1	TRBJ2-5	few	TRBV2	13	CASTRTGGETQYF	TGTGCCAGCACCCGGACAGGGGGCGAGACCCAGTACTTC
.	TRBJ2-5	few	TRBV25-1	13	CASSSGGEGTQHF	TGTGCCAGCAGCTCTGGGGGTGAAGGGACCCAGCACTTC
.	TRBJ1-1	many	TRBV10-3	13	CAISVAMNTEAFF	TGTGCCATCAGTGTCGCGATGAACACTGAAGCTTTCTTT
.	TRBJ1-3	many	TRBV7-9	16	CASSGYRENSGNTIYF	TGTGCCAGCAGCGGATACAGGGAAAACTCTGGAAACACCATATATTTT
TRBD1	TRBJ1-1	many	TRBV13	15	CASSLARQGSTEAFF	TGTGCCAGCAGCTTAGCCCGACAGGGGAGCACTGAAGCTTTCTTT
TRBD2	TRBJ2-6	many	TRBV7-8	14	CASSTSGGANVLTF	TGTGCCAGCAGCACTAGCGGGGGGGCCAACGTCCTGACTTTC